The sequence of this TCR beta chain was determined in a study of chemoradiotherapy in HPV16-positive cancers. Sequencing used immunoSEQ multiplex PCR; TCRdb keeps in-frame clones, though not all of them. The sample consists of about 9,700 clones, approximately 91% of them appearing once. This specimen consisted of blood, obtained from a patient who underwent chemoradiotherapy. The sequence was obtained from a human donor with HPV-associated anogenital cancer.

CDR3 protein: CASSQDQGSISITEAFF. DNA for the CDR3: TGCGCCAGCAGCCAAGACCAGGGATCGATTTCGATTACTGAAGCTTTCTTT. The chain combines TRBV4-1 with TRBJ1-1; D is possibly TRBD1 (5 bases). V lost 0 bases, J lost 5 bases, and 19 bases lay in between. CDR3 size: 17 residues. Germline V gene lookup returns CDR1 MGHRA and CDR2 YSYEKL.